These T cell receptor beta chains were read from a single sample in a study of a mutant IDH1 vaccine in newly diagnosed glioma. Sequenced by immunoSEQ multiplex PCR; TCRdb stores in-frame clones only, minus some. The table shows roughly 40,000 clones, with approximately 90% occurring only once. Their recognized antigens are unknown. Material: PBMCs, obtained from a glioma patient whose treatment included an IDH1 peptide vaccine. The receptors derive from a man in his forties or fifties with glioma. CDR3s include the opening cysteine and the closing phenylalanine or tryptophan.

TRBV7-9,TRBJ2-7,CASSGSDGTYEQYF
TRBV5-3,TRBJ2-7,CARNTTSGRSYPYEQYF
TRBV14,TRBJ1-1,CASSQAGMNTEAFF
TRBV5-1,TRBJ2-7,CASSSGQTSSYEQYF
TRBV19,TRBJ1-2,CASSILNYGYTF
TRBV2,TRBJ1-6,CASRVGHRELHF
TRBV27,TRBJ2-5,CASRSSGSGETQYF
TRBV2,TRBJ2-2,CASSEDGGTGELFF
TRBV4-2,TRBJ2-7,CASSQAPETYEQYF
TRBV7-9,TRBJ2-7,CASSFSTGTTYEQYF
TRBV18,TRBJ2-1,CASSPGLPWGEQFF
TRBV5-1,TRBJ1-3,CASSLGGMGANSGNTIYF
TRBV18,TRBJ2-5,CASSPQQGSQETQYF
TRBV6-6,TRBJ1-1,CASRLLVGTGNTEAFF
TRBV29-1,TRBJ2-1,CSPRLAGGPGYNEQFF
TRBV5-4,TRBJ2-1,CASSPDSNLEQFF
TRBV5-1,TRBJ2-2,CASSYLQDTGELFF
TRBV6-5,TRBJ1-1,CASSYVGSAEAFF
TRBV27,TRBJ2-2,CASSLSGEGLTYTGELFF
TRBV9,TRBJ2-1,CASSVGVAPYNEQFF
TRBV7-2,TRBJ2-7,CASSLIGYEQYF
TRBV5-6,TRBJ2-6,CASSGRGRAGANVLTF
TRBV21-1,TRBJ2-4,CARKDSGVKNIQYF
TRBV29-1,TRBJ1-1,CSVEVHRARDTEAFF
TRBV9,TRBJ1-6,CASSASVKTGYNSPLHF
TRBV19,TRBJ1-6,CASSMGGNSPLHF
TRBV18,TRBJ2-1,CASSPRGNLGNEQFF
TRBV5-5,TRBJ1-3,CASSPRQGGASGNTIYF
TRBV7-2,TRBJ2-5,CASSLSGGWETQYF
TRBV29-1,TRBJ1-3,CSVDMGGNTIYF
TRBV7-3,TRBJ2-1,CASSLELRGNEQFF
TRBV5-1,TRBJ2-6,CASSLAAGHSSVGANVLTF
TRBV6-1,TRBJ1-2,CASSGGVSRRGGDTF
TRBV6-5,TRBJ2-1,CASKKSSGGGGEQFF
TRBV19,TRBJ2-1,CASSTGLYYNEQFF
TRBV7-2,TRBJ2-7,CASSGDYEQYF
TRBV2,TRBJ2-3,CASSDRTDTQYF
TRBV4-2,TRBJ1-1,CASSQEARQEEAFF
TRBV6-1,TRBJ1-3,CASSEQGRRNTIYF
TRBV4-3,TRBJ2-3,CASSQTGLADSTDTQYF
TRBV19,TRBJ2-6,CASSSRGGFPGANVLTF
TRBV21-1,TRBJ1-5,CASSKYGIGQGRPFSNQPQHF
TRBV5-6,TRBJ1-6,CASRPQGSSSLHF
TRBV4-2,TRBJ2-1,CASSRGQGSGNEQFF
TRBV29-1,TRBJ1-4,CSVQISGQRNEKLFF